Sequencing of this T cell receptor beta chain was carried out in a study of identical twins. The cDNA had a unique molecular identifier and a template-switch universal primer site. Each CDR3 protein is one row after TCRdb ran MiXCR on the 5' RACE reads. Of hundreds of thousands of distinct CDR3 sequences in the sample, more than 6.5% are singletons; the top ten hold 0.98%. General study points: Twins showed weaker excess sharing in their beta out-of-frame sequences. There was more out-of-frame TCR alpha sharing in monozygotic twins than models estimated. Clonotypes of the beta chain that were abundant in cord blood carried fewer insertions (memory repertoires showed none).

CDR1 is DFQATT and CDR2 is SNEGSKA in the germline V gene (reference sequence). The ends were cut back, 6 bases at V and 4 bases at J, with 19 bases in the middle. The CDR3 spans 14 residues. This clonotype was observed a handful of times. Its antigen is not known. This sample was shared with a second study, whose subject was yellow fever vaccine responses in identical twins.

The chain joins TRBV20-1 to TRBJ2-7, with D possibly being TRBD1 (5 bases). This TCR was sampled from a young woman in good health. The sequencing input was PBMCs. CDR3 region: CSARELGLGYEQYF. CDR3 nucleotides: TGCAGTGCCAGGGAACTGGGCCTGGGATACGAGCAGTACTTC.